Given below is one T cell receptor beta chain in context. This clonotype showed up many times. The specificity of this receptor is unknown. No much larger clone exists at a distance of one base, and base qualities are not known. The data are from a study of spatial heterogeneity in lung cancer (dated by TCRdb to the late 2010s). Regarding the complete study: Donors were 65 to 85 patients with early-stage, untreated non-small cell lung cancer from the lung TRACERx cohort. Follow-up PBMC samples were sequenced whenever the samples were available, and the median time to follow-up was approximately 2 years after resection. Beta-chain transcripts were consistently detected in greater numbers than alpha-chain transcripts, which likely reflected higher beta-chain transcript abundance. In the raw uncorrected reads, each unique combination of TCR and UMI appeared more than ten times on average. The study quantitatively compared TCR alpha and beta repertoires across multiple tumor regions, matched nontumor lung and blood in non-small cell lung cancer. The study linked features of the TCR repertoire to counts of nonsynonymous mutations, which were determined by whole-exome sequencing of tumor tissue. At surgery, both alpha and beta chains were TCR-sequenced in 220 tumor regions, 63 to 80 matched nontumor lung samples and a few dozen PBMC samples. The study at large found these results: Ubiquitous expanded tumor TCRs were detected in blood more often at tumor resection than at routine follow-up. Additional single-cell paired TCR alpha and beta sequencing was considered necessary to confirm, at a functional level, the hypothesis that regional TCRs recognize regional mutations. Only approximately 13 patients were included in the comparisons of baseline and follow-up blood repertoires.

CDR1 and CDR2, per the germline V gene, are SGHVS and FQNEAQ. V is pruned by 0 bases and J by 0 bases, leaving 2 bases of the junction without a gene match. The CDR3, cysteine through phenylalanine, is 15 amino acids long. Only CDR3 DNA is held: 45 bases, read in frame from base 1. Library method: 5' RACE. The sequencer listed for this sample is NextSeq 500. To allow correction of PCR and sequencing errors, the TCR library protocol tagged every TCR cDNA molecule with a unique molecular identifier. In the source study's methods: TCR identification, UMI-based error correction and CDR3 extraction were performed with Decombinator tools. TCRs above a frequency of 2 per 1,000, corresponding to the top 1% of the tumor frequency distribution, were defined as expanded. Renyi diversity was computed with the R vegan package after each repertoire had been subsampled 100 times to 5,000 TCRs. CDR3 similarity networks were constructed using string-kernel similarity of amino acid triplets, with links drawn between CDR3s whose pairwise similarity was above 0.82. TCRdb passed the public sequencing reads through fastp at Q25 and MiXCR, retaining productive beta sequences. Entries are consolidated by CDR3 protein sequence, retaining the most common genes and DNA. The V and J calls were not made by the authors but by TCRdb's processing. The sample records 45,000 to 65,000 distinct CDR3 sequences, less than 9.5% of which are singletons. The top ten constitute 35% to 45% of the sample.

Explained via the paper, the time point label denotes: blood at routine non-recurrence follow-up after resection. For TCR sequencing, whole RNA was extracted from tumor and nontumor lung tissue, or from cryopreserved PBMC samples, and no cell sorting was done. Patients were selected for TCR sequencing only if sufficient RNA was available from at least two tumor regions. Specimen: PBMCs, collected at follow-up. The chain is made from TRBV7-8 and TRBJ2-7; 7 of the junction bases match TRBD2. The sequence was collected from a female donor with early-stage non-small cell lung cancer. Here the CDR3 is given as CASSLAGRSSYEQYF. The bases are TGTGCCAGCAGCTTAGCCGGGAGGAGCTCCTACGAGCAGTACTTC.